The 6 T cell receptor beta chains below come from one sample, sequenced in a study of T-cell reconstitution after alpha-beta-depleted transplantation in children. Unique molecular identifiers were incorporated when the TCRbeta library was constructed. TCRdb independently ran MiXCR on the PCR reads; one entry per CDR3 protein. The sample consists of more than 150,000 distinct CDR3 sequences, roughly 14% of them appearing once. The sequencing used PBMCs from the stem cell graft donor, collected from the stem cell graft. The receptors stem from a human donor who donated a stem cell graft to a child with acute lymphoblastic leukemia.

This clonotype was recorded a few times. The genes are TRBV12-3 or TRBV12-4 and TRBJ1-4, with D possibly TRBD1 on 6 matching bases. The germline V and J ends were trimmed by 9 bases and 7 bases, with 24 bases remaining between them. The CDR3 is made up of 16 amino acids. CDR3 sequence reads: CASRPPRGGRVEKLFF. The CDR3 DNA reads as TGTGCCAGTCGACCTCCCCGCGGGGGGCGCGTTGAAAAACTGTTTTTT.

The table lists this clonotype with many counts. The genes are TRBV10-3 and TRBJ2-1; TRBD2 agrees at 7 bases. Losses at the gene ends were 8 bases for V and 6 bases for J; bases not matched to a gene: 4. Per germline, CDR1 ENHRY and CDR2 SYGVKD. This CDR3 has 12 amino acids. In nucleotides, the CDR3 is TGTGCCATCGGCGGGAGCCCCAATGAGCAGTTCTTC. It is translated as CAIGGSPNEQFF.

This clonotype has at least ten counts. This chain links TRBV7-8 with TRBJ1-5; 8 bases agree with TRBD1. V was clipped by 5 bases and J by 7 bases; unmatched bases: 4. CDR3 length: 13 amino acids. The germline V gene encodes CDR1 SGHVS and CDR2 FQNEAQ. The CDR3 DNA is TGTGCCAGCAGCCAGGACAGGGACCAGCCCCAGCATTTT. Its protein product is CASSQDRDQPQHF.

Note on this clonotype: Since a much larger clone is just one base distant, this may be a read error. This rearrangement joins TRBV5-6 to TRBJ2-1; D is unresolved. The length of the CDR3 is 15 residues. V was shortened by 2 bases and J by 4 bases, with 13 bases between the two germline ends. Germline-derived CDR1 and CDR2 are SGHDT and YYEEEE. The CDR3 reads CASSFPTEEYNEQFF. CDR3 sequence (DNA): TGTGCCAGCAGCTTCCCCACAGAGGAATACAATGAGCAGTTCTTC.

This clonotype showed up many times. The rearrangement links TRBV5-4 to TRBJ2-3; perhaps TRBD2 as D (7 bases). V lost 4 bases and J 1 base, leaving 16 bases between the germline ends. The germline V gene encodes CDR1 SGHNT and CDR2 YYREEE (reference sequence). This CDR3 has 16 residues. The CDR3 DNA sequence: TGTGCCAGCAGCCCTGCGGGGGCTCTAGGCACAGATACGCAGTATTTT. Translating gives CASSPAGALGTDTQYF. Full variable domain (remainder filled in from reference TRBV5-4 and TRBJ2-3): ETGVTQSPTHLIKTRGQQVTLRCSSQSGHNTVSWYQQALGQGPQFIFQYYREEENGRGNFPPRFSGLQFPNYSSELNVNALELDDSALYLCASSPAGALGTDTQYFGPGTRLTVL.

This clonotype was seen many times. CDR3 bases: TGTGCCAGCAGTTCATTGAGGGGTAATGGGACCATGAACACTGAAGCTTTCTTT. Protein: CASSSLRGNGTMNTEAFF. The chain carries TRBV12-3 or TRBV12-4 and TRBJ1-1, with a tentative D call TRBD1 (5 bases). The CDR3 totals 18 residues. Trimming took off 4 bases at V and 0 bases at J, with 21 bases between the two ends.